This T cell receptor beta chain was obtained from a study of CD8 T cells in ankylosing spondylitis. Study-level results: Clones tied to disease were said to be significantly enriched in matched ankylosing spondylitis synovial fluid. Ankylosing spondylitis blood appeared to carry a characteristic TCR beta motif of fewer than 10 highly homologous variants. Prior literature has documented some motif variants in synovial fluid and blood from reactive arthritis.

Each CDR3 protein is one row after TCRdb ran MiXCR on the 5' RACE reads. The sample lists around 890,000 distinct CDR3 sequences; 10% to 15% were seen once. This clonotype was picked up a small number of times. Its antigen is as yet unknown. This receptor was identified in a male donor with ankylosing spondylitis. Sequenced input: blood, either unsorted or a sorted T cell fraction (not recorded which).

CDR3 protein: CSAGTGAKNIQYF. Written as DNA, the CDR3 is TGCAGTGCTGGGACAGGAGCCAAAAACATTCAGTACTTC. The rearrangement joins TRBV20-1 to TRBJ2-4; TRBD1 agrees at 8 bases. V dropped 5 bases and J dropped 0; count of bases not matched to a gene: 0. Germline V lookup: CDR1 DFQATT, CDR2 SNEGSKA (reference sequence). The CDR3 loop spans 13 amino acids.